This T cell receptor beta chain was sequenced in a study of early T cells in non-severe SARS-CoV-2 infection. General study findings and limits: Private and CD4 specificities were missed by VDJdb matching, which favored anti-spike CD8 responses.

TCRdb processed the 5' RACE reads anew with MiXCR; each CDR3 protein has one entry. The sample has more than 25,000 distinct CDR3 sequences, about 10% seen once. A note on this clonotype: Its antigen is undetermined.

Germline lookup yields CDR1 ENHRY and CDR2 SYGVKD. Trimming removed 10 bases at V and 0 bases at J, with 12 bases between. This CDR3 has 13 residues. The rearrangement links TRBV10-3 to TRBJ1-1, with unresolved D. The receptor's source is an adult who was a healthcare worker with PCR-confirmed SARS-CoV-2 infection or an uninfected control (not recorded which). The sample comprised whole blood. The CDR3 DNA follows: TGTGCCACCCTTCCGTCAGTGAACACTGAAGCTTTCTTT. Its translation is CATLPSVNTEAFF.